This section outlines one T cell receptor beta chain sequence together with its context. This entry comes from a study of T cell changes during pregnancy in multiple sclerosis. Repertoires were generated with immunoSEQ multiplex PCR, while TCRdb's copy carries only in-frame clones and drops some. The sample lists 45,000 to 70,000 clones, 92% occurring once. Between the trimmed V and J ends, which lost 1 base and 1 base, there was a span of 7 bases. There are 14 residues in the CDR3. Germline-derived CDR1 and CDR2 are SGHVS and FQNEAQ. This material consisted of CD4+ T cells from peripheral blood mononuclear cells, taken after pregnancy. The origin of this receptor is a female donor with multiple sclerosis, enrolled in a pregnancy study. This chain links TRBV7-8 with TRBJ1-1; D uncertain. The CDR3 region has the DNA TGTGCCAGCAGCTTAGTTCTTAGGAACACTGAAGCTTTCTTT. This gives the protein CASSLVLRNTEAFF.